This TCR beta chain was identified in a study of blood T cell repertoires in COVID-19. This CDR3 is 14 amino acids long. Germline CDR1 SGHTA, CDR2 FQGNSA. Trimming removed 5 bases at V and 1 base at J, with 11 bases between. The repertoire was sequenced with immunoSEQ multiplex PCR; TCRdb's copy has only in-frame clones and lacks some. The sample records 35,000 to 50,000 clones, approximately 80% being singletons. Sequencing was performed on peripheral blood. This clonotype was sampled from a man aged 50 to 60 with active or convalescent COVID-19. The chain uses TRBV7-2 and TRBJ2-5, with D perhaps TRBD2 (5 bases). DNA of the CDR3: TGTGCCAGCAGCCGGCGGGTAACCCAAGAGACCCAGTACTTC. It encodes CASSRRVTQETQYF.